This T cell receptor beta chain was identified in a study of cytomegalovirus exposure and HLA in healthy donors. Use of 60 Vbeta and 13 Jbeta primers characterized the PCR. Assay: immunoSEQ multiplex PCR; the TCRdb copy retains only in-frame clones and omits some. The repertoire consists of over 95,000 clones, with about 74% occurring once and the leading ten covering approximately 8%. The germline V gene has CDR1 MNHEY and CDR2 SVGAGI. Trimming took off 0 bases at V and 5 bases at J, with 11 bases between the two ends. The CDR3 is 15 amino acids. Only a few counts were recorded for this clone. V usage is TRBV6-5 and J usage is TRBJ1-3; D possibly corresponds to TRBD1 (6 bases). This sequence originates from a female donor in good health and CMV-seronegative. The sequencing input was PBMCs. In DNA, the CDR3 is TGTGCCAGCAGTTACTCCGAGGGGGGGCGAAACACCATATATTTT. This gives the protein CASSYSEGGRNTIYF.